This T cell receptor (beta chain) was documented in a study of blood T cell repertoires in COVID-19. Study at large: T cells, B-cell-depleted T cells, or PBMCs provided the cDNA or gDNA that served as material.

As originally analysed: Reference gene primers were amplified, and this amplification served to estimate nucleated cell counts. Profiled with immunoSEQ multiplex PCR; TCRdb holds only in-frame clones, not every one. V and J calls plus clone size are reproduced from that table; the DNA served to infer D and trimming. The sample lists some 240,000 clones, roughly 79% occurring once. CDR1 is SGHVS and CDR2 is FQNEAQ in the germline V gene. V lost 10 bases, J lost 4 bases, and 13 bases lay in between. This CDR3 region has 12 residues. Seattle enrolled patients during active infection and tracked them longitudinally.

This receptor was taken from a woman aged 80 or over with COVID-19, enrolled during active disease. Sequencing was carried out using peripheral blood. The chain recombines TRBV7-8 with TRBJ1-2; no firm D call. The CDR3 bases are TGTGCCACCGCCCCCTACAGCTATGGCTACACCTTC. Its protein is CATAPYSYGYTF.